This T cell receptor beta chain was obtained from a study of siplizumab effects on memory and regulatory T cells. The repertoire was sequenced with immunoSEQ multiplex PCR; TCRdb's copy has only in-frame clones and lacks some. Here the sample spans 95,000 to 130,000 clones, about 95% being singletons. Concerning this clone itself: Its antigen remains unidentified.

This CDR3 contains 12 residues. The V gene's germline CDR1 is SGHVS and CDR2 FNYEAQ. V was clipped by 3 bases and J by 7 bases, with 8 bases between them. Points from the study as a whole: Of the alloreactive clones, only a minor fraction mapped to unstimulated subsets. Major contributors to the alloresponse seemed to be naive T cells, which also appeared more diverse than memory cells. With siplizumab, mappable alloreactive CD4+ clones averaged approximately 70% Treg-derived, versus approximately 29% in controls. Only a minority of proliferating CD4+ or CD8+ clones had an assignable naive or memory phenotype, with roughly 80-96% lacking one.

Sequenced input: non-Treg CD4+ T cells sorted from blood. The gene calls are TRBV7-6 and TRBJ2-3; D could derive from TRBD1 or TRBD2 (5 bases each). The TCR was taken from a human donor in good health. The CDR3 sequence: CASSFGTNTQYF. CDR3 coding DNA: TGTGCCAGCAGCTTCGGGACGAATACGCAGTATTTT.